These T cell receptor beta chains were read from a single sample in a study of blood T cell repertoires in COVID-19. Produced via immunoSEQ multiplex PCR; TCRdb's table is partial and in-frame only. The sample holds 150,000 or so clones, less than 90% seen once. Sequencing was carried out using PBMCs or T cells enriched from blood (not recorded which). The receptor source for this set is a human donor with acute COVID-19. The donor label of this sample is uncertain. Each CDR3 is given with its conserved first and last residue. D genes are given only for firm matches. The size field is filled for only some rows; it gives once, few, many or a size class.

V: TRBV20-1; size: -; J: TRBJ2-5; D: -; CDR3: CSASDSSQETQYF; DNA: TGCAGTGCAAGTGACAGTTCGCAAGAGACCCAGTACTTC
V: TRBV12-3/TRBV12-4; size: -; J: TRBJ2-5; D: TRBD1; CDR3: CASSRDSQETQYF; DNA: TGTGCCAGCAGTCGGGACAGCCAAGAGACCCAGTACTTC
V: TRBV7-2; size: -; J: TRBJ1-2; D: TRBD1; CDR3: CASSPLTGIGYTF; DNA: TGTGCCAGCAGCCCATTGACAGGGATTGGCTACACCTTC
V: TRBV19; size: once; J: TRBJ1-5; D: -; CDR3: CASSIDAAVSNQPQHF; DNA: TGTGCCAGTAGTATAGACGCCGCAGTTAGCAATCAGCCCCAGCATTTT
V: TRBV4-3; size: once; J: TRBJ2-7; D: -; CDR3: CASSQQAGGIDEQYF; DNA: TGCGCCAGCAGCCAACAAGCTGGGGGGATCGACGAGCAGTACTTC
V: TRBV28; size: -; J: TRBJ2-7; D: -; CDR3: CASITAFAPYEQYF; DNA: TGTGCCAGCATAACAGCCTTTGCCCCCTACGAGCAGTACTTC
V: TRBV12-3/TRBV12-4; size: -; J: TRBJ2-7; D: -; CDR3: CASSPAPGYEQYF; DNA: TGTGCCAGCAGCCCGGCCCCGGGTTACGAGCAGTACTTC
V: TRBV30; size: -; J: TRBJ2-7; D: -; CDR3: CAWSVQANSEQYF; DNA: TGTGCCTGGAGTGTACAGGCCAACAGCGAGCAGTACTTC
V: TRBV25-1; size: -; J: TRBJ2-7; D: -; CDR3: CASSESIAPYYEQYF; DNA: TGTGCCAGCAGTGAATCTATCGCCCCCTACTACGAGCAGTACTTC
V: TRBV5-1; size: -; J: TRBJ1-4; D: -; CDR3: CASSSLTEGNEKLFF; DNA: TGCGCCAGCAGCTCTTTAACCGAGGGTAATGAAAAACTGTTTTTT
V: TRBV18; size: -; J: TRBJ1-1; D: -; CDR3: CASSPNGGLNTEAFF; DNA: TGTGCCAGCTCACCGAACGGGGGGTTGAACACTGAAGCTTTCTTT
V: TRBV5-1; size: -; J: TRBJ2-3; D: TRBD2; CDR3: CASSSLGLAGMTDTQYF; DNA: TGCGCCAGCAGCTCGCTGGGACTAGCGGGTATGACAGATACGCAGTATTTT
V: TRBV10-3; size: -; J: TRBJ2-7; D: -; CDR3: CAISPGPSSYEQYF; DNA: TGTGCCATCAGTCCGGGTCCAAGCTCCTACGAGCAGTACTTC
V: TRBV30; size: -; J: TRBJ2-7; D: TRBD1; CDR3: CAGTGDGLSYEQYF; DNA: TGTGCCGGGACAGGGGATGGCCTCTCCTACGAGCAGTACTTC
V: TRBV30; size: -; J: TRBJ2-7; D: TRBD1; CDR3: CAWGRQGNEQYF; DNA: TGTGCCTGGGGACGACAGGGGAACGAGCAGTACTTC
V: TRBV14; size: -; J: TRBJ1-2; D: -; CDR3: CASSRRGGSANYGYTF; DNA: TGTGCCAGCAGCCGTCGAGGAGGCTCAGCTAACTATGGCTACACCTTC
V: TRBV5-4; size: -; J: TRBJ2-7; D: TRBD1; CDR3: CASSTTGVHEQYF; DNA: TGTGCCAGCAGCACGACAGGGGTCCACGAGCAGTACTTC
V: TRBV11-2; size: -; J: TRBJ1-3; D: -; CDR3: CASSFIRGSGNTIYF; DNA: TGTGCCAGCAGCTTTATCAGGGGCTCTGGAAACACCATATATTTT
V: TRBV11-2; size: -; J: TRBJ2-7; D: -; CDR3: CASSLVRGEQYF; DNA: TGTGCCAGCAGCTTAGTTCGGGGCGAGCAGTACTTC
V: TRBV2; size: -; J: TRBJ2-5; D: -; CDR3: CASSGTQQETQYF; DNA: TGTGCCAGCAGCGGGACTCAGCAAGAGACCCAGTACTTC
V: TRBV4-3; size: once; J: TRBJ1-4; D: -; CDR3: CASSQDTPLIGATNEKLFF; DNA: TGCGCCAGCAGCCAAGATACCCCCCTTATCGGTGCAACTAATGAAAAACTGTTTTTT
V: TRBV14; size: -; J: TRBJ1-2; D: -; CDR3: CASSPTANYGYTF; DNA: TGTGCCAGCAGCCCTACAGCTAACTATGGCTACACCTTC
V: TRBV11-2; size: -; J: TRBJ2-1; D: -; CDR3: CASSIAGRRSYNEQFF; DNA: TGTGCCAGCAGCATTGCGGGTAGACGCTCCTACAATGAGCAGTTCTTC
V: TRBV19; size: -; J: TRBJ1-3; D: TRBD1; CDR3: CASRGQVLNTIYF; DNA: TGTGCCAGCAGAGGACAGGTTCTGAACACCATATATTTT
V: TRBV4-3; size: -; J: TRBJ2-7; D: -; CDR3: CASSQDLGGAAYEQYF; DNA: TGCGCCAGCAGCCAAGATCTAGGAGGGGCTGCCTACGAGCAGTACTTC
V: TRBV20-1; size: few; J: TRBJ1-6; D: TRBD1; CDR3: CSASTGEASPLHF; DNA: TGCAGTGCTAGTACAGGGGAGGCTTCACCCCTCCACTTT
V: TRBV7-2; size: -; J: TRBJ1-6; D: TRBD1; CDR3: CASSPQGAPNSPLHF; DNA: TGTGCCAGCAGCCCACAGGGGGCGCCTAATTCACCCCTCCACTTT
V: TRBV5-1; size: -; J: TRBJ1-5; D: TRBD1; CDR3: CASSLGDRGNQPQHF; DNA: TGCGCCAGCAGCTTGGGAGACAGGGGCAATCAGCCCCAGCATTTT
V: TRBV5-6; size: -; J: TRBJ2-5; D: TRBD2; CDR3: CATHSTSGAETQYF; DNA: TGTGCCACCCATTCGACTAGCGGCGCAGAGACCCAGTACTTC
V: TRBV6-1; size: -; J: TRBJ2-5; D: TRBD2; CDR3: CASSELAGGQETQYF; DNA: TGTGCCAGCAGTGAACTAGCGGGGGGGCAAGAGACCCAGTACTTC
V: TRBV5-5; size: -; J: TRBJ1-1; D: -; CDR3: CASSSIQGLNTEAFF; DNA: TGTGCCAGCAGCTCAATCCAGGGGCTGAACACTGAAGCTTTCTTT
V: TRBV5-5; size: -; J: TRBJ2-7; D: -; CDR3: CASSLMGPNYEQYF; DNA: TGTGCCAGCAGCCTTATGGGGCCAAACTACGAGCAGTACTTC
V: TRBV10-3; size: few; J: TRBJ1-6; D: -; CDR3: CAISREEGSPLHF; DNA: TGTGCCATCAGTAGGGAAGAGGGTTCACCCCTCCACTTT
V: TRBV6-6; size: -; J: TRBJ2-1; D: TRBD2; CDR3: CASSQLAGGSSYNEQFF; DNA: TGTGCCAGCAGTCAACTAGCGGGGGGGTCCTCCTACAATGAGCAGTTCTTC
V: TRBV5-4; size: -; J: TRBJ1-6; D: -; CDR3: CASSPGGISDSPLHF; DNA: TGTGCCAGCAGCCCAGGAGGGATTAGCGATTCACCCCTCCACTTT
V: TRBV19; size: -; J: TRBJ2-5; D: -; CDR3: CASSMILGETQYF; DNA: TGTGCCAGTAGTATGATTCTAGGAGAGACCCAGTACTTC
V: TRBV3-1/TRBV3-2; size: -; J: TRBJ2-7; D: -; CDR3: CASSQGGTLEQYF; DNA: TGTGCCAGCAGCCAAGGCGGCACCCTCGAGCAGTACTTC
V: TRBV2; size: -; J: TRBJ2-5; D: -; CDR3: CARQGLGETQYF; DNA: TGTGCCAGGCAGGGATTAGGGGAGACCCAGTACTTC
V: TRBV25-1; size: -; J: TRBJ1-1; D: -; CDR3: CASSGVHTEAFF; DNA: TGTGCCAGCTCCGGAGTCCACACTGAAGCTTTCTTT
V: TRBV5-1; size: -; J: TRBJ1-5; D: -; CDR3: CASSLPAGYSNQPQHF; DNA: TGCGCCAGCAGCTTGCCTGCGGGTTATAGCAATCAGCCCCAGCATTTT
V: TRBV2; size: once; J: TRBJ1-5; D: -; CDR3: CASSYNQPQHF; DNA: TGTGCCAGCAGTTACAATCAGCCCCAGCATTTT
V: TRBV9; size: -; J: TRBJ1-2; D: -; CDR3: CASSVGGSRAYGYTF; DNA: TGTGCCAGCAGCGTAGGCGGGTCAAGGGCCTATGGCTACACCTTC
V: TRBV5-1; size: -; J: TRBJ1-2; D: TRBD1; CDR3: CASSWGQENYGYTF; DNA: TGCGCCAGCAGCTGGGGACAGGAGAACTATGGCTACACCTTC
V: TRBV6-5; size: -; J: TRBJ1-5; D: TRBD1; CDR3: CASREGARQPQHF; DNA: TGTGCCAGCAGGGAGGGGGCGCGGCAGCCCCAGCATTTT
V: TRBV4-1; size: few; J: TRBJ1-2; D: TRBD1; CDR3: CASSQDPDRAYTF; DNA: TGCGCCAGCAGCCAAGACCCAGACAGGGCCTACACCTTC
V: TRBV7-9; size: -; J: TRBJ1-2; D: TRBD1; CDR3: CASSLQGVGYTF; DNA: TGTGCCAGCAGCTTACAGGGGGTTGGCTACACCTTC
V: TRBV5-6; size: -; J: TRBJ1-6; D: TRBD1; CDR3: CASNKPGTGESPLHF; DNA: TGTGCCAGCAACAAACCCGGGACAGGGGAATCACCCCTCCACTTT
V: TRBV20-1; size: -; J: TRBJ2-7; D: -; CDR3: CSASDDVGGSYEQYF; DNA: TGCAGTGCTAGTGACGACGTCGGGGGATCCTACGAGCAGTACTTC
V: TRBV5-6; size: -; J: TRBJ2-7; D: -; CDR3: CASSLDGRQIKDEQYF; DNA: TGTGCCAGCAGCTTGGATGGCAGGCAAATCAAGGACGAGCAGTACTTC
V: TRBV3-1/TRBV3-2; size: -; J: TRBJ2-2; D: -; CDR3: CASRREDSNTGELFF; DNA: TGTGCCAGCAGAAGGGAGGATTCGAACACCGGGGAGCTGTTTTTT
V: TRBV27; size: -; J: TRBJ1-1; D: -; CDR3: CASSPLAGSTEAFF; DNA: TGTGCCAGCAGTCCTTTGGCGGGATCCACTGAAGCTTTCTTT
V: TRBV5-4; size: -; J: TRBJ2-6; D: -; CDR3: CASSGRVGSGANVLTF; DNA: TGTGCCAGCAGCGGTCGGGTAGGCTCTGGGGCCAACGTCCTGACTTTC
V: TRBV5-1; size: -; J: TRBJ1-2; D: -; CDR3: CASSRVSRDYGYTF; DNA: TGCGCCAGCAGCCGAGTTAGTCGGGACTATGGCTACACCTTC
V: TRBV5-6; size: -; J: TRBJ2-4; D: -; CDR3: CASSLGQLAKNIQYF; DNA: TGTGCCAGCAGCTTGGGACAGCTAGCCAAAAACATTCAGTACTTC
V: TRBV30; size: -; J: TRBJ1-1; D: TRBD1; CDR3: CAWKLQGSITEAFF; DNA: TGTGCCTGGAAGCTACAGGGGAGTATCACTGAAGCTTTCTTT